This T cell receptor (beta chain) was sequenced in a study of T cells after yellow fever vaccination. On the study more broadly: The SMART-Seq v4 Ultra Low Input method served to prepare the low-cell-number fractions. Study-level results: There was a small share of clonotypes that showed up in both the CD4 and CD8 compartments. Secondary responses were weaker yet peaked faster, day 5 versus 15.

TCRdb independently ran MiXCR on the 5' RACE reads; one entry per CDR3 protein. The data show more than 55,000 distinct CDR3 sequences, 7.4% seen once. V lost 2 bases and J lost 4, with 8 bases in between. Germline lookup yields CDR1 KGHSH and CDR2 LQKENI. The CDR3 has 13 amino acids. This clonotype showed up many times. Antigen: not known. This chain links TRBV18 with TRBJ1-1; D gene ambiguous. Sequenced material: CD8+ T cells sorted from PBMCs, taken 15 days after the yellow fever booster vaccination. The TCR was taken from a man aged 25 to 40 who received the YFV17D yellow fever vaccine. The CDR3 region is CASSPLVSTEAFF. In nucleotides, the CDR3 is TGTGCCAGCTCACCATTGGTCTCCACTGAAGCTTTCTTT.